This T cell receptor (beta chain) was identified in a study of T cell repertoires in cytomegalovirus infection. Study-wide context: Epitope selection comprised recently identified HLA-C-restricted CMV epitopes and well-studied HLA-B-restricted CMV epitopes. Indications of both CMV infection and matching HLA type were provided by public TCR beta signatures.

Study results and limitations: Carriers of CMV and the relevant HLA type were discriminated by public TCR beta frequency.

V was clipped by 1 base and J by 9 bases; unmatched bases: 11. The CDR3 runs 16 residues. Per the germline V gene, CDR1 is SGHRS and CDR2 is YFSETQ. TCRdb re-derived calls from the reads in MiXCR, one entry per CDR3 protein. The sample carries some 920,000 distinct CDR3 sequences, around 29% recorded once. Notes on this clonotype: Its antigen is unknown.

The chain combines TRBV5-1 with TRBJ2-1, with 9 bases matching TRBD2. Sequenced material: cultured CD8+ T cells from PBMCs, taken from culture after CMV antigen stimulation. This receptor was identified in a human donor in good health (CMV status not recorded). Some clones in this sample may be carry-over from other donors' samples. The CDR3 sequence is CASSLLLAGSKGEQFF. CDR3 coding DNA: TGCGCCAGCAGCTTGTTGCTAGCGGGGAGTAAGGGTGAGCAGTTCTTC.